The next 3 T cell receptor beta chains were all read from a single sample in a study of control samples from healthy donors and cancer patients. The table came from immunoSEQ multiplex PCR; TCRdb's copy has only in-frame clones and leaves some out. The sample records 70,000 to 80,000 clones, roughly 84% being singletons. The sequenced sample was blood. These receptors all stem from a man aged 45-65 years in good health.

The chain is built from TRBV19 and TRBJ2-2; D is unresolved. This CDR3 is 17 amino acids long. The V end was cut by 4 bases, the J end by 1 base, with 16 bases between. Germline CDR1 reads LNHDA; CDR2 reads SQIVND (reference sequence). The CDR3 loop reads CASSTPKGLRNTGELFF. CDR3 in DNA: TGTGCCAGTAGTACCCCGAAGGGCTTAAGGAACACCGGGGAGCTGTTTTTT.

This chain links TRBV6-2 or TRBV6-3 with TRBJ2-1; 10 bases are a match to TRBD2. The CDR3 consists of 11 residues. Per the germline V gene, CDR1 is MNHEY and CDR2 is SVGEGT. The junction had 1 base not matched to a gene; V was cut back by 6 bases and J by 11 bases. CDR3 DNA: TGTGCCAGCAGCACTAGCGGGAAGCAGTTCTTC. It codes for CASSTSGKQFF.

V usage is TRBV5-1 and J usage is TRBJ1-4; the D gene is possibly TRBD1 (5 bases). CDR3 length: 15 amino acids. V shed 2 bases and J shed 5 bases, with 13 bases lying between them. Germline V CDR1 and CDR2: SGHRS, YFSETQ. The CDR3 here is CASSLTSGRNEKLFF. The CDR3 bases are TGCGCCAGCAGCTTAACTTCGGGACGGAATGAAAAACTGTTTTTT.